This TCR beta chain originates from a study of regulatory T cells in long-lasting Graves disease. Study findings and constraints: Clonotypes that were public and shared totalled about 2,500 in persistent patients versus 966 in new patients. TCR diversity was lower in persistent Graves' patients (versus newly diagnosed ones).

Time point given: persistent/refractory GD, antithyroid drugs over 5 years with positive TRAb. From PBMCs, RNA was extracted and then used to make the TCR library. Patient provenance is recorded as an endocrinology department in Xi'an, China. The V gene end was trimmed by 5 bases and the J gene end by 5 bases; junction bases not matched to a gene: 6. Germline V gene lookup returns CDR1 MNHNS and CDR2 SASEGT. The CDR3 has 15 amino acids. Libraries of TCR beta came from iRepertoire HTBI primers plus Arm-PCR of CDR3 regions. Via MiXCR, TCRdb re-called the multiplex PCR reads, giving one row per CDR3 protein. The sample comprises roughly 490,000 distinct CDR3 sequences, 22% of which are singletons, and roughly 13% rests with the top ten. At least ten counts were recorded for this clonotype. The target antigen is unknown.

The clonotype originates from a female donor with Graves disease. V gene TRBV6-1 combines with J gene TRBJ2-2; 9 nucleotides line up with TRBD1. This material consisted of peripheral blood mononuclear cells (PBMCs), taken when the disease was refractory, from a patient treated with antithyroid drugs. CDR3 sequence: CASSRGQGRTGELFF. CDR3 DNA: TGTGCCAGCAGTCGAGGACAGGGGCGGACCGGGGAGCTGTTTTTT.